The 13 T cell receptor beta chains given below trace back to one sample, sequenced in a study of T cells in Graves' hyperthyroidism and ophthalmopathy. Regions amplified from RNA transcripts were the TCR beta CDR3 regions. Primed by the HTBI set, a first-round RT-PCR was run on the TCR CDR3. One entry per CDR3 protein results from TCRdb running MiXCR on the multiplex PCR reads. The sample lists roughly 650,000 distinct CDR3 sequences, about a sixth occurring once. Material for sequencing was blood. All receptors come from a middle-aged woman with Graves' ophthalmopathy.

This chain joins TRBV28 and TRBJ1-6; no clear D gene. CDR1 MDHEN and CDR2 SYDVKM come from the germline V gene. Trimming took off 10 bases at V and 0 bases at J, with 7 bases between the two ends. This CDR3 is 13 amino acids long. The CDR3 loop is CATHPSYNSPLHF. CDR3 nucleotides: TGTGCCACCCACCCCTCCTATAATTCACCCCTCCACTTT.

With respect to this clonotype: A much larger clone is a single base away; this may be a read error. V and J are TRBV5-1 and TRBJ2-7, with D perhaps TRBD1 (6 bases). Germline values: CDR1 SGHRS, CDR2 YFSETQ. This CDR3 is built from 15 residues. Between the trimmed V and J ends, which lost 1 base and 3 bases, there was a span of 14 bases. CDR3 bases: TGCGCCAGCAGCTTGCCGGGACACGGACGCTACGAGCAGTACTTC. It translates to CASSLPGHGRYEQYF.

The gene calls are TRBV5-1 and TRBJ1-6; TRBD1 might be the D (6 bases). V was shortened by 5 bases and J by 9 bases, with 18 bases between the two germline ends. CDR3 size: 15 residues. Germline assignment: CDR1 SGHRS and CDR2 YFSETQ. CDR3: CASSVGTYFSSPLHF. The CDR3 DNA is TGCGCCAGCAGTGTGGGGACATACTTCAGTTCACCCCTCCACTTT.

This clonotype has only a few counts. This chain uses TRBV3-1 with TRBJ2-2; the match to TRBD1 covers 8 bases. Germline V gene lookup returns CDR1 LGHDT and CDR2 YNNKEL (reference sequence). J lost 3 bases, V lost 4 bases, and 7 bases had no gene match. The length of the CDR3 is 16 residues. CDR3 DNA sequence: TGTGCCAGCAGCCCCCGGACAGGGAAGGACACCGGGGAGCTGTTTTTT. Translation gives CASSPRTGKDTGELFF.

This clonotype was counted between two and nine times. The V and J genes are TRBV5-6 and TRBJ2-5; the match to TRBD2 covers 9 bases. Losses at the gene ends were 5 bases for V and 5 bases for J; bases not matched to a gene: 7. The CDR3 covers 14 residues. The germline gives CDR1 SGHDT, CDR2 YYEEEE. The CDR3 region is CASSWAGGMETQYF. The CDR3 region has the DNA TGTGCCAGCAGTTGGGCGGGGGGGATGGAGACCCAGTACTTC.

The chain couples TRBV6-4 to TRBJ2-2; 7 positions agree with TRBD1. This CDR3 contains 14 residues. Germline loops: CDR1 MRHNA, CDR2 SNTAGT. The V and J ends lost 11 bases and 0 bases, in that order; junction bases with no gene match: 6. This chain's CDR3 is CASRGQSNTGELFF. CDR3 coding DNA: TGTGCCTCCCGGGGACAGTCGAACACCGGGGAGCTGTTTTTT.

This clonotype was observed many times. J is TRBJ2-1 and V is TRBV6-1; D is ambiguous. Germline V lookup: CDR1 MNHNS, CDR2 SASEGT. This CDR3 has 13 residues. V shed 8 bases and J shed 3 bases, with 11 bases lying between them. The DNA of the CDR3 is TGTGCCAGCCTCAGGAATATCTACAATGAGCAGTTCTTC. As protein: CASLRNIYNEQFF.

This clonotype was observed many times. V is TRBV10-3 and J is TRBJ2-3, with D perhaps matching TRBD2 (7 bases). V was cut by 5 bases and J by 2 bases, with 11 bases left in between. This CDR3 is 14 amino acids long. From germline, CDR1 is ENHRY and CDR2 SYGVKD. The CDR3 spells CAISKGGDTDTQYF. CDR3 bases: TGTGCCATCAGTAAGGGGGGGGACACAGATACGCAGTATTTT.

There are many counts of this clonotype. V is TRBV27 and J is TRBJ1-2; D not resolved. This CDR3 is built from 13 residues. V lost 5 bases, J lost 4 bases, and 11 bases lay in between. The germline V gene encodes CDR1 MNHEY and CDR2 SMNVEV (reference sequence). The CDR3 region is CASSPHRIYGYTF. The CDR3 bases are TGTGCCAGCAGTCCCCATCGAATCTATGGCTACACCTTC.

The sample holds a few counts of this clonotype. This rearrangement joins TRBV6-1 to TRBJ2-1; 9 bases map to TRBD2. This CDR3 contains 13 residues. Germline CDR1 is MNHNS and CDR2 is SASEGT. Germline trimming cut 7 bases from V and 6 bases from J; bases unmatched to any gene: 4. DNA for the CDR3: TGTGCCAGCATGGGACTAGCTATCAATGAGCAGTTCTTC. Encoded protein: CASMGLAINEQFF.

This clonotype was detected ten times or more. The rearrangement uses TRBV10-3 and TRBJ2-7; D possibly uses TRBD1 or TRBD2 (5 bases each). The V and J ends lost 4 bases and 9 bases respectively, with 16 bases between them. From germline, CDR1 is ENHRY and CDR2 SYGVKD. This CDR3 is built from 13 residues. DNA for the CDR3: TGTGCCATCAGTGGAAGTGACTCGGGACGGCAGTACTTC. Its translation: CAISGSDSGRQYF.

In its sample, this clonotype was seen many times. The chain joins TRBV20-1 to TRBJ1-2; the D is unclear. Germline V CDR1 and CDR2: DFQATT, SNEGSKA (reference sequence). This CDR3 is 12 amino acids long. The V end was cut by 5 bases, the J end by 6 bases, with 13 bases between. The CDR3 DNA is TGCAGTGCTTTGACAAGTTCTAATGGCTACACCTTC. It yields the protein CSALTSSNGYTF.

This clonotype was seen many times. The chain employs TRBV30 and TRBJ2-4; 7 bases are a match to TRBD2. V shed 2 bases and J 0 bases; nucleotides not matched to a gene: 7. The CDR3 spans 16 residues. CDR1 is GTSNPN and CDR2 is SVGIG in the germline V gene (reference sequence). The CDR3 DNA sequence: TGTGCCTGGAGTCGGGGCGGGAGCTTAGCCAAAAACATTCAGTACTTC. Its translation is CAWSRGGSLAKNIQYF.